This T cell receptor (beta chain) was sequenced during a study of T cells in Graves' hyperthyroidism and ophthalmopathy. Turning to the study itself: The blood sample was taken at first diagnosis, before treatment began. Study findings and constraints: Among thyroid clonotypes expanded above 0.001, most also appeared in blood.

Of note for this clonotype: The antigen is not known.

TCR beta CDR3 sequences were amplified from RNA transcripts. First-round RT-PCR targeting the TCR CDR3 was performed with the HTBI primer set. TCRdb itself ran the multiplex PCR reads through MiXCR, one entry per CDR3 protein. Of roughly 840,000 distinct CDR3 sequences listed, roughly 40% are singletons. This CDR3 spans 13 amino acids. V lost 4 bases, J lost 8 bases, and 14 bases lay in between. Germline assignment: CDR1 SQVTM and CDR2 ANQGSEA. Input material: blood. The sequence was collected from a man between 18 and 29 years old with Graves' hyperthyroidism. The gene calls are TRBV29-1 and TRBJ1-4; D remains unclear. CDR3 sequence (DNA): TGCAGCGTTGTTCAGAAGGGAAACGAAAAACTGTTTTTT. Translated, it gives CSVVQKGNEKLFF.